This TCR beta chain was recovered during a study of T cell responses to AZD1222 COVID-19 vaccine. General study findings and limits: Two AZD1222 doses significantly raised spike-specific TCR breadth and depth over controls. Sampled repertoires all dated from after the peak T cell response. Most donors were white British and more were female, and clonal diversity was possibly underestimated.

As for this clone: Its cognate antigen is unknown.

The assay was immunoSEQ multiplex PCR, and TCRdb's table has in-frame clones only and misses some. The data contain roughly 120,000 clones, over 85% of them singletons. This CDR3 contains 13 residues. The V gene lost 1 base and the J gene lost 7 bases, with 8 bases spanning the gap. CDR1 is LGHDT, CDR2 YNNKEL, per germline (reference sequence). Whether given at about 4 or about 12 weeks, second doses were pooled. The material sequenced was peripheral blood, taken 28 days after the second AZD1222 dose. This chain links TRBV3-1 (or the pseudogene TRBV3-2) with TRBJ1-5; D not certain. This receptor was identified in an adult who received the AZD1222 COVID-19 vaccine. This chain's CDR3 is CASSQGLRQPQHF. The CDR3 region has the DNA TGTGCCAGCAGCCAAGGGTTAAGGCAGCCCCAGCATTTT.